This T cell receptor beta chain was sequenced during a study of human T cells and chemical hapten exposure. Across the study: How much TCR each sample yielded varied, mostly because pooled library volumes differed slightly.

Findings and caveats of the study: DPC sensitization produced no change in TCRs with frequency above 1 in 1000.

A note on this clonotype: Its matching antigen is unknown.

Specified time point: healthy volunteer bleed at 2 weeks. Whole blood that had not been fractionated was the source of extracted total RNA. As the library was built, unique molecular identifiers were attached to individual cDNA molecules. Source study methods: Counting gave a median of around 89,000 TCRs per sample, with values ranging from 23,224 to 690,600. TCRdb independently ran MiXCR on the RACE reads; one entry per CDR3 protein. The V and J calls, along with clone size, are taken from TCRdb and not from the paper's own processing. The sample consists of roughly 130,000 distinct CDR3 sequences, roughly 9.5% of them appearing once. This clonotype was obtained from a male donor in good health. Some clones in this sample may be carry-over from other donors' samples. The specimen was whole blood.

The CDR3 nucleotides are TGTGCCAGCTCAGGACAGGGGAATGAAGCTTTCTTT. Translation: CASSGQGNEAFF. The chain recombines TRBV18 with TRBJ1-1; TRBD1 matches 9 bases. V trimming: 5 bases; J trimming: 7 bases; junction bases outside the gene matches: 2. The CDR3 extends over 12 amino acids. Germline V gives CDR1 KGHSH, CDR2 LQKENI. The whole variable domain, filled in from reference TRBV18 and TRBJ1-1, reads NAGVMQNPRHLVRRRGQEARLRCSPMKGHSHVYWYRQLPEEGLKFMVYLQKENIIDESGMPKERFSAEFPKEGPSILRIQQVVRGDSAAYFCASSGQGNEAFFGQGTRLTVV.